Shown below are 27 T cell receptor beta chains from a single sample sequenced in a study of technical replicates of blood from a handful of donors (dated by TCRdb to about 2017). Libraries were built with the immunoSEQ multiplex PCR assay. Here the immuneACCESS table is served through TCRdb, limited to in-frame sequences with V and J called. Missing clones are a known gap in these copies; in checked studies unresolved V genes cover under half, and the rest lacks a known reason. The sample profile shows over 85,000 clones; about 95% of them were found once. The ten largest make up over 0.25% of the sample. Sequencing was done on a sample of T cells isolated from PBMCs. Receptor source: a human donor in good health.

The chain is built from TRBV19 and TRBJ1-3, with D possibly being TRBD1 (6 bases). The CDR3 loop spans 16 amino acids. Germline CDR1 and CDR2: LNHDA and SQIVND (reference sequence). Trimming stripped 5 bases from V and 0 bases from J, with 14 bases between. CDR3 bases: TGTGCCAGTAGTCTCAACAGGGATAACTCTGGAAACACCATATATTTT. Amino acids: CASSLNRDNSGNTIYF. Variable domain in full (rest from reference TRBV19 and TRBJ1-3): DGGITQSPKYLFRKEGQNVTLSCEQNLNHDAMYWYRQDPGQGLRLIYYSQIVNDFQKGDIAEGYSVSREKKESFPLTVTSAQKNPTAFYLCASSLNRDNSGNTIYFGEGSWLTVV.

The DNA of the CDR3 is TGTGCCAGCAGCCCACAACAGGCCAACACCGGGGAGCTGTTTTTT. Its protein product is CASSPQQANTGELFF. The J gene is TRBJ2-2, the V gene TRBV7-3; D is perhaps TRBD1 (5 bases). The CDR3 length is 15 residues. CDR1 is SGHTA, CDR2 FQGTGA, per germline. The V end was cut by 5 bases, the J end by 2 bases, with 12 bases between.

The rearrangement joins TRBV6-6 to TRBJ2-7, with a weak D call TRBD1 (6 bases). V gave up 4 bases and J gave up 2 bases, with 12 bases separating them. The germline V gene encodes CDR1 MNHNY and CDR2 SVGAGI (reference sequence). The CDR3 is 14 residues long. Written as DNA, the CDR3 is TGTGCCAGCAGTTCGCGACAGGCGACCTACGAGCAGTACTTC. Encoded protein: CASSSRQATYEQYF.

Only one count was recorded for this clone. CDR3 sequence: CASSFATARWHTDTQYF. CDR3 sequence (DNA): TGTGCCAGCAGCTTTGCGACAGCACGGTGGCACACAGATACGCAGTATTTT. The J gene is TRBJ2-3, the V gene TRBV7-2, with a possible D match to TRBD1 (5 bases). With 3 bases removed from V and 2 bases from J, the gap between germline ends came to 18 bases. The CDR3 consists of 17 residues. Germline CDR1 reads SGHTA; CDR2 reads FQGNSA.

Here the CDR3 reads CASNVVREETQYF. In DNA form, the CDR3 reads TGTGCCAGCAACGTTGTGAGGGAAGAGACCCAGTACTTC. The chain has TRBV6-1 and TRBJ2-5; D is perhaps TRBD2 (5 bases). The CDR3 spans 13 residues. The germline V gene has CDR1 MNHNS and CDR2 SASEGT. V was pared by 7 bases and J by 3 bases, with 12 bases between.

This clone was seen just once. This sequence joins TRBV10-3 and TRBJ2-5, with a possible D match to TRBD1 (5 bases). The CDR3 has 13 amino acids. Trimming stripped 10 bases from V and 0 bases from J, with 12 bases between. Germline V gives CDR1 ENHRY, CDR2 SYGVKD. CDR3 loop: CATLQGYQETQYF. DNA of the CDR3: TGTGCCACGCTGCAGGGTTACCAAGAGACCCAGTACTTC.

J is TRBJ2-1 and V is TRBV7-3; the D gene is possibly TRBD1 (6 bases). Germline values: CDR1 SGHTA, CDR2 FQGTGA. V was pared by 1 base and J by 14 bases, with 18 bases between. The CDR3 runs 14 residues. CDR3 bases: TGTGCCAGCAGCTTAAAACACGGGCAGGGGTTAGAGTTCTTC. Translating gives CASSLKHGQGLEFF.

The gene calls are TRBV7-2 and TRBJ2-7, with 7 bases aligning to TRBD2. With V trimmed by 5 bases and J by 2 bases, 6 bases remained unmatched. CDR3 length: 14 amino acids. The germline V gene encodes CDR1 SGHTA and CDR2 FQGNSA. CDR3 coding DNA: TGTGCCAGCAGCCCCGAGGGAGGGCCCTACGAGCAGTACTTC. Its protein product is CASSPEGGPYEQYF.

Only one count was recorded for this clone. This chain uses TRBV13 with TRBJ2-7; 9 nucleotides line up with TRBD1. The ends lost 5 bases at V and 12 bases at J; junction bases unmatched: 5. Germline V gives CDR1 PRHDT, CDR2 FYEKMQ (reference sequence). This CDR3 region has 11 residues. The CDR3 region is CASSLGTGLYF. The CDR3 DNA reads TGTGCCAGCAGCCTCGGGACAGGGCTGTACTTC. The variable domain in full, completed from reference TRBV13 and TRBJ2-7, reads AAGVIQSPRHLIKEKRETATLKCYPIPRHDTVYWYQQGPGQDPQFLISFYEKMQSDKGSIPDRFSAQQFSDYHSELNMSSLELGDSALYFCASSLGTGLYFGPGTRLTVT.

The J gene is TRBJ1-1, the V gene TRBV7-3; 8 positions agree with TRBD1. The germline V gene encodes CDR1 SGHTA and CDR2 FQGTGA. After removal of 4 bases from V and 6 bases from J, the junction contained 10 bases not matched to a gene. This CDR3 region has 15 residues. CDR3 in amino acids: CASSSGQAEGSEAFF. The CDR3 DNA follows: TGTGCCAGCAGCTCGGGACAGGCGGAGGGGTCTGAAGCTTTCTTT. Based on the CDR3 plus reference TRBV7-3 and TRBJ1-1, the full variable domain is GAGVSQTPSNKVTEKGKYVELRCDPISGHTALYWYRQSLGQGPEFLIYFQGTGAADDSGLPNDRFFAVRPEGSVSTLKIQRTERGDSAVYLCASSSGQAEGSEAFFGQGTRLTVV.

This clone was seen a single time. The chain joins TRBV6-1 to TRBJ2-3, with TRBD2 identical over 9 bases. The V segment lost 0 bases and the J segment 2 bases; nucleotides outside the gene matches: 3. Per the germline V gene, CDR1 is MNHNS and CDR2 is SASEGT. CDR3 length equals 16 residues. CDR3 protein: CASSEAIAGATDTQYF. The CDR3 DNA is TGTGCCAGCAGTGAAGCAATAGCGGGGGCCACAGATACGCAGTATTTT.

The chain has TRBV19 and TRBJ2-3; 12 bases align to TRBD2. The CDR3 extends over 18 amino acids. V trimming: 0 bases; J trimming: 4 bases; junction bases outside the gene matches: 8. Per the germline V gene, CDR1 is LNHDA and CDR2 is SQIVND (reference sequence). CDR3 sequence reads: CASSIDLRLAGDSDTQYF. In DNA form, the CDR3 reads TGTGCCAGTAGTATAGACCTCCGACTAGCGGGAGACTCAGATACGCAGTATTTT.

The rearrangement uses TRBV5-5 and TRBJ2-1, with TRBD2 identical over 7 bases. Per germline, CDR1 SGHKS and CDR2 YYEKEE (reference sequence). This CDR3 has 15 amino acids. V lost 4 bases, J lost 3 bases, and 7 bases stayed unmatched. CDR3 region: CASSPELAIYNEQFF. CDR3 DNA sequence: TGTGCCAGCAGCCCCGAACTAGCGATCTACAATGAGCAGTTCTTC.

The V call is TRBV6-1, the J call TRBJ2-1, with 7 bases lining up with TRBD1. Germline CDR1 MNHNS, CDR2 SASEGT. Trimming took 2 bases from V and 3 from J; bases not matched to a gene: 7. There are 16 residues in the CDR3. The CDR3 sequence: CASSESPGGNYNEQFF. CDR3 nucleotide sequence: TGTGCCAGCAGTGAATCGCCAGGGGGTAACTACAATGAGCAGTTCTTC.

This rearrangement joins TRBV7-2 to TRBJ2-1; maybe TRBD2 (5 bases). Trimming stripped 4 bases from V and 2 bases from J, with 9 bases between. Germline-derived CDR1 and CDR2 are SGHTA and FQGNSA. This CDR3 spans 14 amino acids. The chain's CDR3 is CASSYAGPYNEQFF. For the CDR3, the DNA is TGTGCCAGCAGCTATGCGGGTCCCTACAATGAGCAGTTCTTC.

V and J are TRBV4-1 and TRBJ2-3; the D gene is possibly TRBD2 (5 bases). This CDR3 has 18 amino acids. The V and J ends lost 0 bases and 3 bases respectively, with 19 bases between them. The germline gives CDR1 MGHRA, CDR2 YSYEKL. CDR3 in DNA: TGCGCCAGCAGCCAAGAGGGTTTCCTAGCAGGCAGGACAGATACGCAGTATTTT. Protein product: CASSQEGFLAGRTDTQYF.

The chain recombines TRBV25-1 with TRBJ2-1; 7 bases match TRBD2. Germline V CDR1 and CDR2: MGHDK, SYGVNS. Unmatched junction bases numbered 4, after V lost 4 bases and J lost 4 bases. The CDR3 runs to 14 residues. DNA for the CDR3: TGTGCCAGCAGTGGCCCGGGACTATACAATGAGCAGTTCTTC. Its translation: CASSGPGLYNEQFF.

In DNA form, the CDR3 reads TGCGCCAGCAGCCAAGCTGGGGCAGGGGCCAACGTCCTGACTTTC. Its protein is CASSQAGAGANVLTF. The chain couples TRBV4-3 to TRBJ2-6; possibly TRBD1 for D (5 bases). The CDR3 has 15 amino acids. CDR1 and CDR2 (germline): LGHNA, YSLEER. Trimming shortened V by 1 base and J by 4 bases, and 8 bases separated the two germline ends.

The CDR3 DNA reads TGCGCCAGCAGCCCTAGGGAGCGGGATTCCTACGAGCAGTACTTC. This encodes CASSPRERDSYEQYF. The rearrangement uses TRBV4-3 and TRBJ2-7, with 7 bases that match TRBD2. Germline assignment: CDR1 LGHNA and CDR2 YSLEER. CDR3 length equals 15 residues. With 4 bases clipped from V and 1 base from J, the junction kept 7 bases outside the gene matches.

The chain carries TRBV6-1 and TRBJ2-1; 7 bases match TRBD2. Trimming at V came to 4 bases and at J to 4 bases, leaving 7 bases not matched to a gene. The germline gives CDR1 MNHNS, CDR2 SASEGT. This CDR3 has 15 residues. CDR3 nucleotides: TGTGCCAGCAGTGGAGTTAGCGGGTGGTACAATGAGCAGTTCTTC. Protein: CASSGVSGWYNEQFF.

The chain joins TRBV27 to TRBJ2-1; perhaps TRBD2 as D (6 bases). Germline lookup yields CDR1 MNHEY and CDR2 SMNVEV (reference sequence). Trimming took 2 bases from V and 7 from J, leaving 6 bases between them. This CDR3 is built from 12 residues. The CDR3 here is CASSLGGNEQFF. Written as DNA, the CDR3 is TGTGCCAGCAGTTTAGGGGGGAATGAGCAGTTCTTC.

The rearrangement joins TRBV19 to TRBJ2-1; possible D gene TRBD1, 5 bases. Germline loops: CDR1 LNHDA, CDR2 SQIVND (reference sequence). This CDR3 region has 12 residues. The V and J ends lost 6 bases and 6 bases respectively, with 9 bases between them. The CDR3 DNA is TGTGCCAGTAGGACAGAGATCAATGAGCAGTTCTTC. Amino acids: CASRTEINEQFF.

About this clone itself: Other DNA sequences in this specimen translate into the identical CDR3. The chain joins TRBV9 to TRBJ2-1; 9 positions match TRBD2. The junction had 3 bases not matched to a gene; V was cut back by 0 bases and J by 2 bases. Germline-derived CDR1 and CDR2 are SGDLS and YYNGEE. The CDR3 is 16 residues long. The CDR3, as DNA: TGTGCCAGCAGCGTAGTAGGCGGGAGGGCCTACAATGAGCAGTTCTTC. Amino acid sequence: CASSVVGGRAYNEQFF.

CDR3 DNA: TGTGCCAGCAGTTTGGACAGGAGAGAGACCCAGTACTTC. This codes for CASSLDRRETQYF. J is TRBJ2-5 and V is TRBV28, with 7 bases lining up with TRBD1. J gave up 4 bases and V 3 bases, and 2 bases lay outside the gene matches. The germline gives CDR1 MDHEN, CDR2 SYDVKM. The CDR3 runs to 13 residues.

The J gene is TRBJ1-3, the V gene TRBV4-2; possible D gene TRBD1, 6 bases. CDR3 length: 15 residues. V shed 3 bases and J shed 1 base, with 10 bases lying between them. In germline, CDR1 is LGHNA, CDR2 YNFKEQ. The CDR3 bases are TGTGCCAGCAGCCATCTACAGGGATCTGGAAACACCATATATTTT. Translating gives CASSHLQGSGNTIYF.

The chain carries TRBV2 and TRBJ2-5, with D hard to call. The CDR3 runs to 14 residues. Trimming removed 3 bases from V and 2 bases from J, with 10 bases in between. Per the germline V gene, CDR1 is SNHLY and CDR2 is FYNNEI. CDR3 sequence: CASSDRNLQETQYF. As DNA, the CDR3 is TGTGCCAGCAGTGACAGAAACCTTCAAGAGACCCAGTACTTC. Full variable domain (rest looked up from reference TRBV2 and TRBJ2-5): EPEVTQTPSHQVTQMGQEVILRCVPISNHLYFYWYRQILGQKVEFLVSFYNNEISEKSEIFDDQFSVERPDGSNFTLKIRSTKLEDSAMYFCASSDRNLQETQYFGPGTRLLVL.

V and J are TRBV6-6 and TRBJ2-1; no clear D gene. The CDR3 is made up of 14 amino acids. CDR1 and CDR2 from the germline V gene are MNHNY and SVGAGI (reference sequence). V dropped 5 bases and J dropped 15 bases, with 23 bases sitting between them. This CDR3 reads CASSPKVLAPARFF. The CDR3, as DNA: TGTGCCAGCAGTCCTAAAGTGTTAGCCCCGGCTCGGTTCTTC.